The 9 T cell receptor beta chains listed next were all sequenced from one sample in a study of OX40 agonist ivuxolimab in advanced cancers. The protocol was immunoSEQ multiplex PCR, while the TCRdb copy is restricted to in-frame clones and leaves out a portion. This sample has around 56,000 clones; approximately 83% occur once, and the top ten carry roughly 4.4%. The source was CD4+ or CD8+ T cells sorted from blood, collected in a trial of the OX40 agonist ivuxolimab. Receptors originate from an adult with an advanced solid tumor such as melanoma, head and neck, liver or kidney cancer.

The chain employs TRBV6-5 and TRBJ1-3, with a tentative D call TRBD1 (5 bases). V was shortened by 5 bases and J by 0 bases, with 11 bases between the two germline ends. Looked up from germline, CDR1 is MNHEY and CDR2 is SVGAGI. The length of the CDR3 is 15 residues. The CDR3 DNA reads as TGTGCCAGCAGTACAGGACGGAGCTCTGGAAACACCATATATTTT. This codes for CASSTGRSSGNTIYF.

The chain uses TRBV9 and TRBJ2-7; the D gene is possibly TRBD2 (5 bases). V dropped 2 bases and J dropped 4 bases, with 16 bases sitting between them. Looked up from germline, CDR1 is SGDLS and CDR2 is YYNGEE. The CDR3 is 15 amino acids. The chain's CDR3 is CASSVGVSLEYEQYF. The CDR3 DNA follows: TGTGCCAGCAGCGTCGGGGTCTCGCTGGAATACGAGCAGTACTTC.

The chain is built from TRBV28 and TRBJ2-6; possibly TRBD2 for D (6 bases). With 6 bases removed from V and 0 bases from J, the gap between germline ends came to 15 bases. CDR1 is MDHEN and CDR2 is SYDVKM in the germline V gene. This CDR3 has 17 residues. The DNA of the CDR3 is TGTGCCAGCAGCACCGGGGGACGGAGCTCTGGGGCCAACGTCCTGACTTTC. Its protein product is CASSTGGRSSGANVLTF. Complete variable domain (other parts from reference TRBV28 and TRBJ2-6): DVKVTQSSRYLVKRTGEKVFLECVQDMDHENMFWYRQDPGLGLRLIYFSYDVKMKEKGDIPEGYSVSREKKERFSLILESASTNQTSMYLCASSTGGRSSGANVLTFGAGSRLTVL.

The chain joins TRBV6-1 to TRBJ2-5, with a weak D call TRBD2 (6 bases). CDR1 and CDR2 from the germline V gene are MNHNS and SASEGT. Trimming took 7 bases from V and 2 from J, leaving 14 bases between them. The CDR3 covers 14 residues. The CDR3 bases are TGTGCCAGCACTAGGACTATTGGGCAAGAGACCCAGTACTTC. This sequence encodes CASTRTIGQETQYF.

J is TRBJ1-4 and V is TRBV7-9, with D tentatively TRBD1 (5 bases). The germline V and J ends were trimmed by 0 bases and 5 bases, with 10 bases remaining between them. Germline V gene data show CDR1 as SEHNR and CDR2 as FQNEAQ (reference sequence). The CDR3 is made up of 15 amino acids. Written as DNA, the CDR3 is TGTGCCAGCAGCTTAGCAGACAGTAGAAATGAAAAACTGTTTTTT. It translates to CASSLADSRNEKLFF.

In nucleotides, the CDR3 is TGCAGCGTTGAAGTTCCAACTGGCCCCAATGAGCAGTTCTTC. Translating gives CSVEVPTGPNEQFF. This chain connects TRBV29-1 to TRBJ2-1; no clear D gene. Trimming took 1 base from V and 6 from J, leaving 13 bases between them. The CDR3 has 14 amino acids. CDR1 is SQVTM, CDR2 ANQGSEA, per germline.

This chain connects TRBV30 to TRBJ1-2, with D perhaps matching TRBD1 (5 bases). V shed 0 bases and J shed 2 bases, with 10 bases lying between them. This CDR3 has 14 amino acids. The V gene's germline CDR1 is GTSNPN and CDR2 SVGIG (reference sequence). The CDR3 DNA reads TGTGCCTGGAGTGTACAAGGGGAAAACTATGGCTACACCTTC. Amino acids: CAWSVQGENYGYTF. The full variable domain, in which reference TRBV30 and TRBJ1-2 provide the parts outside the CDR3, is SQTIHQWPATLVQPVGSPLSLECTVEGTSNPNLYWYRQAAGRGLQLLFYSVGIGQISSEVPQNLSASRPQDRQFILSSKKLLLSDSGFYLCAWSVQGENYGYTFGSGTRLTVV.

This rearrangement joins TRBV27 to TRBJ1-6, with 9 bases identical to TRBD1. With 5 bases clipped from V and 10 bases from J, the junction kept 9 bases outside the gene matches. Per germline, CDR1 MNHEY and CDR2 SMNVEV (reference sequence). This CDR3 is 15 amino acids long. The CDR3 sequence: CASSQTGTGRSPLHF. CDR3 DNA sequence: TGTGCCAGCAGTCAAACCGGGACAGGGAGATCACCCCTCCACTTT.

The CDR3 nucleotides are TGTGCCAGCAGCCCTGGACTAGGGCCGCTTGATACGCAGTATTTT. This encodes CASSPGLGPLDTQYF. The rearrangement joins TRBV9 to TRBJ2-3, with TRBD2 matching 7 bases. The ends lost 4 bases at V and 6 bases at J; junction bases unmatched: 11. Germline V lookup: CDR1 SGDLS, CDR2 YYNGEE. The CDR3 is made up of 15 amino acids.